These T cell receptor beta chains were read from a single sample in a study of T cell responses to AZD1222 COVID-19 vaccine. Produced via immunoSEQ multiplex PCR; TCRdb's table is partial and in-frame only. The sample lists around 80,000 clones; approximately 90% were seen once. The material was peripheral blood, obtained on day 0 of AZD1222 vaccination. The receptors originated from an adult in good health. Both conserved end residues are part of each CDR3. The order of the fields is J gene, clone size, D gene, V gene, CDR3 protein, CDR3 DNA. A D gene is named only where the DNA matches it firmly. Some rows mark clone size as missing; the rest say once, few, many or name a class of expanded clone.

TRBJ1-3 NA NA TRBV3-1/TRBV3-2 CASGPGGVNTIYF TGTGCCAGCGGTCCGGGGGGCGTGAACACCATATATTTT
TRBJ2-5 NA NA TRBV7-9 CASSLVGQGYQETQYF TGTGCCAGCAGCTTAGTAGGGCAGGGGTACCAAGAGACCCAGTACTTC
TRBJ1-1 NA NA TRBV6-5 CASSYSSGRVGAFF TGTGCCAGCAGTTACTCGTCCGGTAGGGTGGGGGCTTTCTTT
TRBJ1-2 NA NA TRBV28 CASSLVSSPWTF TGTGCCAGCAGTTTAGTTTCCTCTCCGTGGACCTTC
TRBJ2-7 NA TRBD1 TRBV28 CASTITSGTGYYEQYF TGTGCCAGCACAATTACTTCCGGGACAGGGTACTACGAGCAGTACTTC
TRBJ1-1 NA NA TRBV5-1 CASRPNGNTEAFF TGCGCCAGCAGGCCAAACGGGAACACTGAAGCTTTCTTT
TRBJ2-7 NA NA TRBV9 CASSVGGNPYEQYF TGTGCCAGCAGCGTGGGGGGTAACCCCTACGAGCAGTACTTC
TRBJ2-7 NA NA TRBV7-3 CASSLMGAGYEQYF TGTGCCAGCAGCTTAATGGGGGCTGGGTACGAGCAGTACTTC
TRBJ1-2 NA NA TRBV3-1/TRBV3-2 CASSQEITGPSGYTF TGTGCCAGCAGCCAAGAAATTACGGGGCCGAGTGGCTACACCTTC
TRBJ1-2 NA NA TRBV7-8 CASSFSGTGNYGYTF TGTGCCAGCAGCTTTAGCGGAACGGGAAACTATGGCTACACCTTC
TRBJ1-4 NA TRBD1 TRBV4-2 CASSQGDGTGREKLFF TGTGCCAGCAGCCAAGGGGACGGGACAGGGCGGGAAAAACTGTTTTTT
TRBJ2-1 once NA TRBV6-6 CASSFGKLGGYNEQFF TGTGCCAGCAGTTTCGGCAAGCTAGGGGGATACAATGAGCAGTTCTTC
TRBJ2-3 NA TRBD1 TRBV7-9 CASSSNTGTGQYF TGTGCCAGCAGCTCCAACACCGGGACAGGACAGTATTTT
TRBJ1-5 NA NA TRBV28 CASREKTSLGNQPQHF TGTGCCAGCAGGGAAAAAACCAGTTTGGGGAATCAGCCCCAGCATTTT
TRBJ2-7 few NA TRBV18 CASSRKGDEQYF TGTGCCAGCTCACGTAAGGGGGACGAGCAGTACTTC
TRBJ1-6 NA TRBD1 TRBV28 CASREGGTYNSPLHF TGTGCCAGTCGAGAAGGGGGCACCTATAATTCACCCCTCCACTTT
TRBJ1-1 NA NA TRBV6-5 CASSRQGVGKTEAFF TGTGCCAGCAGTAGGCAGGGAGTGGGGAAGACTGAAGCTTTCTTT
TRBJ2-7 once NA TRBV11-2 CASSLAHSREQYF TGTGCCAGCAGCTTAGCCCACAGCCGCGAGCAGTACTTC
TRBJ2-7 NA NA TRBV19 CASSLRGHQGTYEQYF TGTGCCAGTAGTTTACGAGGACACCAGGGAACCTACGAGCAGTACTTC
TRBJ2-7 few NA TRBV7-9 CASSLAPGQVGDEQYF TGTGCCAGCAGCTTAGCGCCGGGGCAGGTTGGCGACGAGCAGTACTTC
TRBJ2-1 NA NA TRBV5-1 CASSFGGVSYNEQFF TGCGCCAGCAGCTTCGGCGGGGTTTCCTACAATGAGCAGTTCTTC
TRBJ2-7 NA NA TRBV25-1 CASSELGGSSAYEQYF TGTGCCAGCAGTGAATTGGGAGGATCCTCAGCCTACGAGCAGTACTTC
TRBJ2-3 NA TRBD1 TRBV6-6 CATSDRGRSTDTQYF TGTGCCACCAGTGACAGGGGACGAAGCACAGATACGCAGTATTTT
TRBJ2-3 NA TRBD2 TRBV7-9 CASRPGGAGDTQYF TGTGCCAGCCGCCCCGGGGGGGCTGGAGATACGCAGTATTTT
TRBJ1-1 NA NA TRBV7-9 CASSGGLTNTEAFF TGTGCCAGCAGCGGGGGGCTGACGAACACTGAAGCTTTCTTT
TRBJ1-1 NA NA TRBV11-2 CASSFSRDTEAFF TGTGCCAGCAGTTTCAGTAGGGACACTGAAGCTTTCTTT
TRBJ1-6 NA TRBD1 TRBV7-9 CASTPTGVNSPLHF TGTGCCAGCACCCCGACAGGGGTTAATTCACCCCTCCACTTT
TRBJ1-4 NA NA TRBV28 CASSLFPEKLFF TGTGCCAGCAGTTTATTCCCTGAAAAACTGTTTTTT
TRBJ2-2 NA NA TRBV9 CASSARAANTGELFF TGTGCCAGCAGCGCCCGGGCCGCGAACACCGGGGAGCTGTTTTTT
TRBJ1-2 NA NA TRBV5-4 CASSLDGEPYGYTF TGTGCCAGCAGCTTGGACGGGGAACCATATGGCTACACCTTC
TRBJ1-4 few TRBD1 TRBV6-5 CASKEAGTGVEKLFF TGTGCCAGCAAAGAGGCCGGGACAGGGGTCGAAAAACTGTTTTTT
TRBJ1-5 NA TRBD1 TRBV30 CAWSTRDRGRQPQHF TGTGCCTGGAGCACGCGGGACAGGGGGCGTCAGCCCCAGCATTTT
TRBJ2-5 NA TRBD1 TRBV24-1 CATSTGGSYQETQYF TGTGCCACCAGTACAGGGGGATCCTACCAAGAGACCCAGTACTTC
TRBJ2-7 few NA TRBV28 CASSLRGEQYF TGTGCCAGCAGTCTCAGAGGCGAGCAGTACTTC
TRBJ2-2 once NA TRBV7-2 CASSLSLLTGELFF TGTGCCAGCAGCTTAAGTTTGTTAACCGGGGAGCTGTTTTTT
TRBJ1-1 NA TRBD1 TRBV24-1 CATSDPRGSGTEAFF TGTGCCACCAGTGATCCCAGGGGGTCAGGCACTGAAGCTTTCTTT
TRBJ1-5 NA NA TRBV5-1 CASSLTGTGQPQHF TGCGCCAGCAGCTTGACCGGAACGGGCCAGCCCCAGCATTTT